Shown below are 18 T cell receptor beta chains from a single sample sequenced in a study of cytomegalovirus exposure and HLA in healthy donors. 13 Jbeta primers and 60 Vbeta primers were used for the PCR. Only in-frame clones appear in the TCRdb table, and some are missing; sequencing was by immunoSEQ multiplex PCR. In the table there are around 120,000 clones, about 75% of which are singletons. Sample: PBMCs. Source of these receptors: a man in his sixties in good health and CMV-seropositive.

This clone came up once. The V call is TRBV6-5, the J call TRBJ1-1, with 10 bases identical to TRBD1. J lost 10 bases, V lost 6 bases, and 8 bases had no gene match. Germline V CDR1 and CDR2: MNHEY, SVGAGI. The CDR3 runs 13 residues. As DNA, the CDR3 is TGTGCCAGCAGGCCACCGGGACAGGGGTTAGCTTTCTTT. Translated: CASRPPGQGLAFF.

The chain has TRBV30 and TRBJ1-6; no clear D gene. V was cut by 4 bases and J by 6 bases, with 10 bases left in between. Germline V lookup: CDR1 GTSNPN, CDR2 SVGIG (reference sequence). The CDR3 has 13 amino acids. The CDR3 spells CAWTSTGNSPLHF. The CDR3 DNA reads as TGTGCCTGGACATCAACGGGTAATTCACCCCTCCACTTT.

The chain couples TRBV29-1 to TRBJ1-1; no firm D call. Trimming left V 7 bases short and J 11 bases short, with 14 bases between. CDR3 length: 10 residues. The germline V gene has CDR1 SQVTM and CDR2 ANQGSEA. The CDR3 region is CSASNLEAFF. The DNA of the CDR3 is TGCAGCGCGTCCAACCTCGAGGCTTTCTTT.

The chain links TRBV28 to TRBJ2-7; D gene uncertain. This CDR3 has 10 residues. Trimming left V 8 bases short and J 3 bases short, with 5 bases between. Per the germline V gene, CDR1 is MDHEN and CDR2 is SYDVKM. DNA of the CDR3: TGTGCCAGCGCTAGCTACGAGCAGTACTTC. This encodes CASASYEQYF. The entire variable domain, with the rest obtained from reference TRBV28 and TRBJ2-7, is as follows: DVKVTQSSRYLVKRTGEKVFLECVQDMDHENMFWYRQDPGLGLRLIYFSYDVKMKEKGDIPEGYSVSREKKERFSLILESASTNQTSMYLCASASYEQYFGPGTRLTVT.

This clone was picked up one time. The chain uses TRBV18 and TRBJ1-1; 11 bases map to TRBD1. The V gene end was trimmed by 6 bases and the J gene end by 9 bases; junction bases not matched to a gene: 9. From germline, CDR1 is KGHSH and CDR2 LQKENI. This CDR3 has 14 residues. The CDR3 DNA follows: TGTGCCAGCTCCCCCGGACAGGGGGCCTCTAAAGCTTTCTTT. This encodes CASSPGQGASKAFF.

Only a few counts were recorded for this clone. The chain combines TRBV6-5 with TRBJ1-2; tentatively, D is TRBD1 (5 bases). This CDR3 has 13 residues. The germline V gene encodes CDR1 MNHEY and CDR2 SVGAGI. The V end was cut by 5 bases, the J end by 5 bases, with 12 bases between. This CDR3 reads CASSGGTPYGYTF. For the CDR3, the DNA is TGTGCCAGCAGTGGCGGGACGCCGTATGGCTACACCTTC.

The chain joins TRBV18 to TRBJ1-1; no clear D gene. Trimming cost V 6 bases and J 4 bases, with 12 bases left between them. The CDR3 has 13 amino acids. Germline lookup yields CDR1 KGHSH and CDR2 LQKENI. The CDR3 loop is CASSPDLGTEAFF. The DNA for the CDR3 is TGTGCCAGCTCGCCAGACTTGGGCACTGAAGCTTTCTTT.

This clone was picked up one time. This chain joins TRBV2 and TRBJ1-2, with D possibly TRBD1 on 6 matching bases. V was trimmed by 4 bases and J by 4 bases, leaving 13 bases between them. Germline-derived CDR1 and CDR2 are SNHLY and FYNNEI. The CDR3 sequence is 14 residues long. The DNA for the CDR3 is TGTGCCAGCAGTGTGCGTCAGGGGTTCTATGGCTACACCTTC. Translating it yields CASSVRQGFYGYTF. The entire variable domain, with the rest obtained from reference TRBV2 and TRBJ1-2, is as follows: EPEVTQTPSHQVTQMGQEVILRCVPISNHLYFYWYRQILGQKVEFLVSFYNNEISEKSEIFDDQFSVERPDGSNFTLKIRSTKLEDSAMYFCASSVRQGFYGYTFGSGTRLTVV.

The chain is built from TRBV27 and TRBJ1-5; D remains unclear. Germline-derived CDR1 and CDR2 are MNHEY and SMNVEV (reference sequence). The V and J ends lost 4 bases and 4 bases respectively, with 17 bases between them. This CDR3 has 16 amino acids. DNA of the CDR3: TGTGCCAGCAGTTCCCGGCGGGTGTTGGGTAATCAGCCCCAGCATTTT. This encodes CASSSRRVLGNQPQHF.

This chain connects TRBV19 to TRBJ2-4; 8 bases fit TRBD2. The CDR3 loop spans 15 amino acids. Germline V CDR1 and CDR2: LNHDA, SQIVND (reference sequence). J lost 8 bases, V lost 3 bases, and 9 bases had no gene match. The CDR3 protein is CASSIPGGRTDIQYF. In DNA form, the CDR3 reads TGTGCCAGTAGTATTCCGGGGGGGCGTACGGACATTCAGTACTTC. Complete variable domain (other parts from reference TRBV19 and TRBJ2-4): DGGITQSPKYLFRKEGQNVTLSCEQNLNHDAMYWYRQDPGQGLRLIYYSQIVNDFQKGDIAEGYSVSREKKESFPLTVTSAQKNPTAFYLCASSIPGGRTDIQYFGAGTRLSVL.

This clone has a handful of counts. This chain joins TRBV4-1 and TRBJ1-2, with 8 bases identical to TRBD1. The CDR3 covers 15 residues. The ends lost 3 bases at V and 4 bases at J; junction bases unmatched: 7. Germline V lookup: CDR1 MGHRA, CDR2 YSYEKL. CDR3 nucleotides: TGCGCCAGCAGCCAGTCGACAGGGGAACTCTATGGCTACACCTTC. It yields the protein CASSQSTGELYGYTF.

This chain links TRBV19 with TRBJ2-3, with 15 bases aligning to TRBD2. The CDR3 consists of 18 residues. J gave up 3 bases and V 4 bases, and 8 bases lay outside the gene matches. Germline CDR1 LNHDA, CDR2 SQIVND (reference sequence). CDR3 protein: CASSRRTSGGAGTDTQYF. The CDR3 coding sequence is TGTGCCAGTAGTAGGAGGACTAGCGGGGGGGCCGGAACAGATACGCAGTATTTT.

The chain is built from TRBV7-3 and TRBJ2-1; D is perhaps TRBD2 (7 bases). Germline values: CDR1 SGHTA, CDR2 FQGTGA. This CDR3 comprises 16 residues. V shed 5 bases and J shed 0 bases, with 14 bases lying between them. Here the CDR3 DNA reads TGTGCCAGCAGCACAGGGACTAACCCCTCCTACAATGAGCAGTTCTTC. Amino acids: CASSTGTNPSYNEQFF. Combining the CDR3 with reference TRBV7-3 and TRBJ2-1 gives the whole variable domain GAGVSQTPSNKVTEKGKYVELRCDPISGHTALYWYRQSLGQGPEFLIYFQGTGAADDSGLPNDRFFAVRPEGSVSTLKIQRTERGDSAVYLCASSTGTNPSYNEQFFGPGTRLTVL.

This chain connects TRBV28 to TRBJ2-7; possible D gene TRBD2, 7 bases. CDR3 length: 16 residues. V was shortened by 5 bases and J by 7 bases, with 24 bases between the two germline ends. Germline CDR1 and CDR2: MDHEN and SYDVKM. The CDR3 loop reads CASSLLGGGPSREQYF. DNA of the CDR3: TGTGCCAGCAGTCTATTAGGGGGAGGGCCCTCGAGAGAGCAGTACTTC. Based on the CDR3 plus reference TRBV28 and TRBJ2-7, the full variable domain is DVKVTQSSRYLVKRTGEKVFLECVQDMDHENMFWYRQDPGLGLRLIYFSYDVKMKEKGDIPEGYSVSREKKERFSLILESASTNQTSMYLCASSLLGGGPSREQYFGPGTRLTVT.

CDR3 nucleotide sequence: TGTGCCTGGAGTGTCCAGGGGGCTGACGAGCAGTACTTC. It encodes CAWSVQGADEQYF. This chain links TRBV30 with TRBJ2-7; 8 nucleotides match TRBD1. The CDR3 sequence is 13 residues long. The trim removed 0 bases at V and 5 bases at J, leaving 3 bases unmatched. Germline assignment: CDR1 GTSNPN and CDR2 SVGIG (reference sequence).

This clone came up a few times. This chain connects TRBV5-1 to TRBJ2-5; TRBD1 agrees at 7 bases. The CDR3 has 15 residues. V shed 3 bases, J shed 5 bases, and the junction held 10 bases outside the gene matches. CDR1 is SGHRS, CDR2 YFSETQ, per germline. The CDR3, as DNA: TGCGCCAGCAGCTCCGACAGGGTGGGAATGGAGACCCAGTACTTC. It specifies CASSSDRVGMETQYF.

This clone occurred once. The chain combines TRBV5-1 with TRBJ1-1; 9 nucleotides match TRBD1. Losses at the gene ends were 0 bases for V and 5 bases for J; bases not matched to a gene: 5. The CDR3 runs 15 residues. Germline values: CDR1 SGHRS, CDR2 YFSETQ. The CDR3 DNA reads TGCGCCAGCAGCTTGGCCACAGGGGGCTGGACTGAAGCTTTCTTT. This sequence encodes CASSLATGGWTEAFF.

The chain recombines TRBV6-1 with TRBJ1-2; D ambiguous. Germline values: CDR1 MNHNS, CDR2 SASEGT. The CDR3 contains 14 residues. V was trimmed by 5 bases and J by 8 bases, leaving 18 bases between them. CDR3 loop: CASSLTPTISGYTF. The CDR3 DNA follows: TGTGCCAGCAGTTTGACACCGACCATCTCAGGCTACACCTTC.